Listed below are T cell receptor beta chains from one sample, sequenced in a study of cytotoxic CD8 clonotypes in ibrutinib-treated CLL. TCRdb's table, derived via immunoSEQ multiplex PCR, lists solely in-frame clones and lacks some. This table has 150,000 or so clones, approximately 85% appearing once. The sample here was PBMCs, taken after 24 months of ibrutinib treatment. Receptors were obtained from a human donor with chronic lymphocytic leukemia. The conserved cysteine and the conserved F or W are not part of the CDR3 here. Each record gives: J gene, V gene, CDR3 protein.

J: TRBJ2-5; V: TRBV7-2; CDR3: ASSLVQGSGLAETQY
J: TRBJ2-3; V: TRBV7-2; CDR3: ASSPRGGGTDTQY
J: TRBJ2-3; V: TRBV27; CDR3: ASSGNRFTDTQY
J: TRBJ2-5; V: TRBV30; CDR3: AWSYGTKETQY
J: TRBJ1-5; V: TRBV28; CDR3: ASSPGGGGNQPQH
J: TRBJ1-5; V: TRBV15; CDR3: ATAGTGNQPQH
J: TRBJ1-1; V: TRBV28; CDR3: ASGEQGRGVNTEAF
J: TRBJ2-7; V: TRBV7-2; CDR3: ASSSGTGPYEQY
J: TRBJ2-7; V: TRBV2; CDR3: ASSERGNSYEQY
J: TRBJ2-1; V: TRBV7-2; CDR3: ASSFMSSPGSYNEQF
J: TRBJ2-7; V: TRBV7-2; CDR3: ASSLAGGRSSYEQY
J: TRBJ2-5; V: TRBV27; CDR3: ASAEETQY
J: TRBJ2-7; V: TRBV28; CDR3: ASSFIVSFREQY
J: TRBJ2-5; V: TRBV6-1; CDR3: ASTRTRGQETQY
J: TRBJ2-1; V: TRBV11-3; CDR3: ASSFGDYNEQF
J: TRBJ2-2; V: TRBV19; CDR3: ATPRGGSRTGELF
J: TRBJ1-3; V: TRBV19; CDR3: ASSIGSTAGNTIY
J: TRBJ1-1; V: TRBV30; CDR3: AWMEGGFTEAF
J: TRBJ1-2; V: TRBV9; CDR3: ASSSGRNNYGYT